This TCR beta chain derives from a study of T cells after posttransplantation cyclophosphamide. A marrow graft followed busulfan-fludarabine conditioning, with cyclophosphamide on days +3 and +4. Repertoires were generated with immunoSEQ multiplex PCR, while TCRdb's copy carries only in-frame clones and drops some. This sample includes some 13,000 clones with no singletons; its ten biggest clones take up approximately 26%. This clone was seen at least ten times. V shed 1 base and J shed 1 base, with 11 bases lying between them. The CDR3 sequence is 15 residues long. Germline V CDR1 and CDR2: SGHRS, YFSETQ.

The sequence came from a female patient aged 40-50 years who received an allogeneic stem cell transplant from a related donor, was CMV-positive, and had acute GVHD only. Some T cells may be transferred from the graft donor. The V and J genes are TRBV5-1 and TRBJ1-1, with D hard to call. The sequencing used PBMCs, collected after allogeneic stem cell transplant with posttransplant cyclophosphamide. The CDR3: CASSLRTEKNTEAFF. DNA of the CDR3: TGCGCCAGCAGCTTGCGTACAGAAAAGAACACTGAAGCTTTCTTT. Supplemented by reference TRBV5-1 and TRBJ1-1, the full variable domain reads KAGVTQTPRYLIKTRGQQVTLSCSPISGHRSVSWYQQTPGQGLQFLFEYFSETQRNKGNFPGRFSGRQFSNSRSEMNVSTLELGDSALYLCASSLRTEKNTEAFFGQGTRLTVV.